Listed here are 14 T cell receptor beta chains from one sample, sequenced in a study of blood T cell repertoires in COVID-19. The method was immunoSEQ multiplex PCR; TCRdb's version includes in-frame clones alone and lacks a portion of them. The data show 40,000 to 45,000 clones, nearly 90% seen once. Sequenced: peripheral blood. The receptors were sampled from a human donor in a cohort sampled during active COVID-19.

This chain joins TRBV11-2 and TRBJ1-1, with 12 bases lining up with TRBD1. The CDR3 is made up of 17 amino acids. CDR1 and CDR2 (germline): SGHAT, FQNNGV. V dropped 0 bases and J dropped 0; count of bases not matched to a gene: 2. CDR3 protein: CASSLEGQGAMNTEAFF. The CDR3 nucleotides read TGTGCCAGCAGCTTAGAGGGACAGGGGGCGATGAACACTGAAGCTTTCTTT.

The CDR3 DNA reads as TGTGCCAGCAGCCCGCAACCCGGGAACACTGAAGCTTTCTTT. Its protein is CASSPQPGNTEAFF. The V and J genes are TRBV3-1 (or the pseudogene TRBV3-2) and TRBJ1-1; unclear D gene. Germline CDR1 and CDR2: LGHDT and YNNKEL (reference sequence). The CDR3 covers 14 residues. Trimming stripped 4 bases from V and 1 base from J, with 10 bases between.

The gene calls are TRBV6-2 or TRBV6-3 and TRBJ1-2, with TRBD1 as a possible D gene (5 bases). V lost 5 bases, J lost 7 bases, and 11 bases lay in between. Germline V gene lookup returns CDR1 MNHEY and CDR2 SVGEGT. The CDR3 runs 12 residues. Written as DNA, the CDR3 is TGTGCCAGCAGTCAGACAGCTTCTGGCTACACCTTC. It encodes CASSQTASGYTF.

The chain joins TRBV19 to TRBJ1-1, with TRBD1 as a possible D gene (6 bases). CDR1 and CDR2 (germline): LNHDA, SQIVND (reference sequence). There are 15 residues in the CDR3. V dropped 4 bases and J dropped 8 bases, with 20 bases sitting between them. This chain's CDR3 is CASSTRDRGAWEAFF. The CDR3 DNA sequence: TGTGCCAGTAGTACCAGGGACCGGGGGGCCTGGGAAGCTTTCTTT.

This clone was picked up one time. This sequence joins TRBV4-2 and TRBJ1-6; 8 bases match TRBD1. The ends lost 4 bases at V and 6 bases at J; junction bases unmatched: 5. This CDR3 region has 15 residues. The V gene's germline CDR1 is LGHNA and CDR2 YNFKEQ. The CDR3 here is CASSPGQGFNSPLHF. Written as DNA, the CDR3 is TGTGCCAGCAGCCCCGGACAGGGTTTTAATTCACCCCTCCACTTT.

V usage is TRBV14 and J usage is TRBJ1-2, with D uncertain. CDR1 and CDR2 (germline): SGHDN, FVKESK. The CDR3 consists of 13 residues. With 4 bases removed from V and 7 bases from J, the gap between germline ends came to 13 bases. Written as DNA, the CDR3 is TGTGCCAGCAGCCCTCGGGTCGGTAGTGGCTACACCTTC. This encodes CASSPRVGSGYTF. Looking up the rest from reference TRBV14 and TRBJ1-2 gives the full variable domain: EAGVTQFPSHSVIEKGQTVTLRCDPISGHDNLYWYRRVMGKEIKFLLHFVKESKQDESGMPNNRFLAERTGGTYSTLKVQPAELEDSGVYFCASSPRVGSGYTFGSGTRLTVV.

The chain carries TRBV11-2 and TRBJ2-7, with 7 bases matching TRBD1. Germline CDR1 is SGHAT and CDR2 is FQNNGV. Trimming at V came to 5 bases and at J to 4 bases, leaving 8 bases not matched to a gene. The CDR3 totals 14 residues. The CDR3 region has the DNA TGTGCCAGCAGCCCCGACAGGGTGGCGTACGAGCAGTACTTC. Its protein product is CASSPDRVAYEQYF.

The chain is built from TRBV6-6 and TRBJ1-5; 8 nucleotides line up with TRBD1. Germline loops: CDR1 MNHNY, CDR2 SVGAGI (reference sequence). CDR3 size: 17 residues. The V gene end was trimmed by 5 bases and the J gene end by 0 bases; junction bases not matched to a gene: 9. This chain's CDR3 is CASSPGTGDYSNQPQHF. The CDR3 nucleotides read TGTGCCAGCAGTCCCGGGACAGGAGATTATAGCAATCAGCCCCAGCATTTT.

V usage is TRBV6-1 and J usage is TRBJ1-2, with TRBD1 identical over 10 bases. Germline V CDR1 and CDR2: MNHNS, SASEGT. The CDR3 extends over 18 amino acids. J lost 2 bases, V lost 0 bases, and 9 bases had no gene match. DNA for the CDR3: TGTGCCAGCAGTGAAGCGCTATGGACAGGGGGTTCCAACTATGGCTACACCTTC. This gives the protein CASSEALWTGGSNYGYTF.

The chain recombines TRBV13 with TRBJ2-2; 7 bases are shared with TRBD1. Per germline, CDR1 PRHDT and CDR2 FYEKMQ (reference sequence). This CDR3 spans 15 amino acids. The V and J ends lost 5 bases and 4 bases, in that order; junction bases with no gene match: 7. CDR3 sequence reads: CASSHRDRVTGELFF. The CDR3 region has the DNA TGTGCCAGCAGCCACCGGGACAGAGTCACCGGGGAGCTGTTTTTT.

This chain connects TRBV6-2 or TRBV6-3 to TRBJ2-3; TRBD2 matches at 10 bases. The CDR3 loop spans 15 amino acids. After removal of 3 bases from V and 3 bases from J, the junction contained 3 bases not matched to a gene. Germline CDR1 reads MNHEY; CDR2 reads SVGEGT. The CDR3 region is CASSYGAGGTDTQYF. As DNA, the CDR3 is TGTGCCAGCAGTTATGGAGCGGGGGGGACAGATACGCAGTATTTT.

The gene calls are TRBV10-2 and TRBJ2-1; 8 bases line up with TRBD2. The J segment lost 0 bases and the V segment lost 8 bases, leaving 6 bases of the junction unmatched. Germline CDR1 WSHSY, CDR2 SAAADI. The CDR3 totals 15 residues. The CDR3 here is CASCRLAGSYNEQFF. The CDR3 DNA reads as TGCGCCAGCTGTAGGCTAGCGGGCTCCTACAATGAGCAGTTCTTC.

The chain carries TRBV5-5 and TRBJ1-2; D perhaps matches TRBD1 (6 bases). CDR3 size: 14 residues. With 4 bases removed from V and 0 bases from J, the gap between germline ends came to 10 bases. Germline CDR1 is SGHKS and CDR2 is YYEKEE (reference sequence). The CDR3, as DNA: TGTGCCAGCAGCGACAGGATCGCTAACTATGGCTACACCTTC. Translation: CASSDRIANYGYTF.

The genes are TRBV29-1 and TRBJ1-3; the D gene is possibly TRBD1 (6 bases). The germline V gene encodes CDR1 SQVTM and CDR2 ANQGSEA. The length of the CDR3 is 15 residues. The V end lost 6 bases, the J end lost 0 bases, and 15 bases lay between the germline ends. The CDR3 is CSVDMGAGSGNTIYF. The CDR3 DNA reads as TGCAGCGTAGATATGGGGGCTGGCTCTGGAAACACCATATATTTT.